This TCR beta chain was captured in a study of early T cells in non-severe SARS-CoV-2 infection. Study-level information: The sequenced material was bulk RNA from unsorted whole blood, and its chains were unpaired.

The study, taken as a whole, reports: Lookups in VDJdb leaned toward anti-spike CD8 responses and missed private and CD4 specificities.

Unique molecular identifiers were attached to individual cDNA molecules. TCRdb re-derived calls from the 5' RACE reads in MiXCR, one entry per CDR3 protein. The sample shows tens of thousands of distinct CDR3 sequences, roughly 5.7% of them seen only once. This clonotype was seen repeatedly, ten times or more. As yet, its antigen is unknown. The receptor was isolated from an adult who was a healthcare worker with PCR-confirmed SARS-CoV-2 infection or an uninfected control (not recorded which). Sequencing input: whole blood.

CDR3 sequence reads: CANAYGSVGADTQYF. In DNA form, the CDR3 reads TGTGCCAATGCCTACGGGAGCGTGGGCGCAGATACGCAGTATTTT. The chain combines TRBV7-2 with TRBJ2-3; tentative D call: TRBD2 (6 bases). Germline V gene lookup returns CDR1 SGHTA and CDR2 FQGNSA. Between the trimmed V and J ends, which lost 10 bases and 4 bases, there was a span of 21 bases. The CDR3 totals 15 residues.